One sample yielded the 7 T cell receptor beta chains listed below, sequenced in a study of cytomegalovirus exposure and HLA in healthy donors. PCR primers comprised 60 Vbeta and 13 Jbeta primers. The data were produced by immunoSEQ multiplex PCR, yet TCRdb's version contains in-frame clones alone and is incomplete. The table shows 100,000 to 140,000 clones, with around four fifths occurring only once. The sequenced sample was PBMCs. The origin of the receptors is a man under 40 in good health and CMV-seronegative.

The CDR3 region is CASSSGGAWRETQYF. For the CDR3, the DNA is TGTGCCAGCAGCTCCGGGGGGGCTTGGCGAGAGACCCAGTACTTC. The chain employs TRBV7-3 and TRBJ2-5; 8 bases agree with TRBD2. V gave up 4 bases and J gave up 4 bases; unmatched junction bases: 8. This CDR3 comprises 15 residues. The germline V gene encodes CDR1 SGHTA and CDR2 FQGTGA.

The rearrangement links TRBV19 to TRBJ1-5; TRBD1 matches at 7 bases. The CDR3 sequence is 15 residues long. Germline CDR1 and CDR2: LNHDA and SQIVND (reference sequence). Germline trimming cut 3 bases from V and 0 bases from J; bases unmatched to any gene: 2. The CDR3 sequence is CASSIGTASNQPQHF. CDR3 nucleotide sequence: TGTGCCAGTAGTATCGGGACAGCTAGCAATCAGCCCCAGCATTTT.

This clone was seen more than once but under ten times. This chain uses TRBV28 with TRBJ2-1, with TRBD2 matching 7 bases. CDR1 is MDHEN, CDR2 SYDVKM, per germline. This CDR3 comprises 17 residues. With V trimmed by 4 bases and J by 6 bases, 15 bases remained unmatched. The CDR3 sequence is CASSSQLLAGVGNEQFF. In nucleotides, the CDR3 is TGTGCCAGCAGTTCACAACTATTGGCGGGAGTAGGCAATGAGCAGTTCTTC.

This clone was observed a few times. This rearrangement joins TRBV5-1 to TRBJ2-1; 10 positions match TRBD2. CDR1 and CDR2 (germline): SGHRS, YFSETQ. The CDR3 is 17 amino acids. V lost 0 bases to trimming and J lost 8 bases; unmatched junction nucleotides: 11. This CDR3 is CASSLEVAGGGEDEQFF. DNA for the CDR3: TGCGCCAGCAGCTTGGAGGTAGCGGGGGGTGGAGAAGATGAGCAGTTCTTC.

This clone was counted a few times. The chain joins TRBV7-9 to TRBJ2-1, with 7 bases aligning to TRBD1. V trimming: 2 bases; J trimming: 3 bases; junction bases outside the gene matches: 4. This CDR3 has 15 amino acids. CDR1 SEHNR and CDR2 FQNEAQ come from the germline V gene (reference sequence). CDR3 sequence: CASSLNRQGYNEQFF. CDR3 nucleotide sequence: TGTGCCAGCAGCTTAAACCGACAGGGCTACAATGAGCAGTTCTTC.

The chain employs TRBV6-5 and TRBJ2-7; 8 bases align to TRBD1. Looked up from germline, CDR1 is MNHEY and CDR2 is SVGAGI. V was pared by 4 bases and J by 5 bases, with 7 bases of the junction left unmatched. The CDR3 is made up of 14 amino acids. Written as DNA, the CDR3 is TGTGCCAGCAGTTCAACCCGGACAGGGCACGAGCAGTACTTC. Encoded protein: CASSSTRTGHEQYF.

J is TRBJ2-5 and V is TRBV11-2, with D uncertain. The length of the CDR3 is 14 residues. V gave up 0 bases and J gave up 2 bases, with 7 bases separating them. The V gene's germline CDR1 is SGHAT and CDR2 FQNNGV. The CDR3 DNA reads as TGTGCCAGCAGCTTAGATCGAGGACAAGAGACCCAGTACTTC. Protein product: CASSLDRGQETQYF.